The T cell receptor (beta chain) under discussion was sequenced for a study of T cell responses to AZD1222 COVID-19 vaccine. The ends lost 4 bases at V and 2 bases at J; junction bases unmatched: 7. The CDR3 is made up of 16 amino acids. Per the germline V gene, CDR1 is MNHEY and CDR2 is SVGAGI. Generated by immunoSEQ multiplex PCR, the TCRdb table keeps only in-frame clones and is missing some. The sample lists about 130,000 clones; roughly 92% were seen once. This clone is judged medium-sized. The starting material was peripheral blood, obtained on day 0 of AZD1222 vaccination. The V call is TRBV6-5, the J call TRBJ2-7; 11 nucleotides line up with TRBD1. The clonotype originates from an adult in good health. The CDR3 loop is CASSSQGQGAPYEQYF. CDR3 DNA: TGTGCCAGCAGTTCACAAGGACAGGGGGCGCCCTACGAGCAGTACTTC.